The rows below give T cell receptor beta chains drawn from one sample of a study of T cells in localized non-small cell lung cancer. Produced via immunoSEQ multiplex PCR; TCRdb's table is partial and in-frame only. This table has tens of thousands of clones, roughly nine tenths appearing once. Sequencing was performed on peripheral blood, taken before any cancer treatment. These receptors all stem from a female donor older than 55 with stage I lung adenocarcinoma. Each CDR3 is given with its conserved first and last residue. The D gene is left open where the match is weak. Only part of the rows carry a size: once, few, many, or a class if the clone is expanded.

-	14	TRBJ2-7	TRBV7-9	TRBD1	TGTGCCAGCAGCGGGGGGACAGGGGAATACGAGCAGTACTTC	CASSGGTGEYEQYF
-	13	TRBJ1-2	TRBV9	-	TGTGCCAGCAGCGTAGTCAGGGAGGGAGGCTACACCTTC	CASSVVREGGYTF
-	15	TRBJ2-2	TRBV27	-	TGTGCCAGCAGCCCCCGCCTTGCGAACACCGGGGAGCTGTTTTTT	CASSPRLANTGELFF
medium-sized	13	TRBJ2-5	TRBV15	TRBD2	TGTGCCACCAGCCCACTAGCGGGGGAGACCCAGTACTTC	CATSPLAGETQYF
few	15	TRBJ2-7	TRBV29-1	TRBD2	TGCAGCGTCGCATTACCAAGCGGGGGGAGTTACGAGCAGTACTTC	CSVALPSGGSYEQYF
-	13	TRBJ1-2	TRBV18	-	TGTGCCAGCTCACAGGGAACAGGGAAAGGCTACACCTTC	CASSQGTGKGYTF
-	17	TRBJ2-3	TRBV4-2	TRBD2	TGTGCCAGCAGCCAGAGGGGGACTAGCGGGGAATCAGATACGCAGTATTTT	CASSQRGTSGESDTQYF
few	15	TRBJ1-5	TRBV6-5	TRBD1	TGTGCCAGCAGAATCAGAGGACAGGGTGGTCAGCCCCAGCATTTT	CASRIRGQGGQPQHF
once	18	TRBJ2-1	TRBV19	TRBD2	TGTGCCAGTAGTACGGGACTAGCGGGGGGTAACTCCTACAATGAGCAGTTCTTC	CASSTGLAGGNSYNEQFF
-	12	TRBJ2-3	TRBV10-3	-	TGTGCCGTGGGGGGAGACACAGATACGCAGTATTTT	CAVGGDTDTQYF
-	19	TRBJ2-3	TRBV7-9	TRBD2	TGTGCCAGCACCCCTTTGGGGGGGGCTAGCGGGGGGGCAAAAGATACGCAGTATTTT	CASTPLGGASGGAKDTQYF
-	16	TRBJ2-1	TRBV28	-	TGTGCCAGCAGTCGGCCAGGGGGGATTACCTACAATGAGCAGTTCTTC	CASSRPGGITYNEQFF
-	13	TRBJ1-5	TRBV10-3	-	TGTGCCATCGCAGGCCACCCCAATCAGCCCCAGCATTTT	CAIAGHPNQPQHF
-	15	TRBJ2-4	TRBV4-1	-	TGCGCCAGCAGCCAAGAACGGGAAACCAAAAACATTCAGTACTTC	CASSQERETKNIQYF
once	18	TRBJ2-4	TRBV6-1	-	TGTGCCAGCAGTGAAGAGGTGACTAGGGGGGGAGGCAAAAACATTCAGTACTTC	CASSEEVTRGGGKNIQYF
-	13	TRBJ1-5	TRBV19	-	TGTGCCAGTAGTGCAGGGGCCGGGGGGCCCCAGCATTTT	CASSAGAGGPQHF
-	15	TRBJ2-3	TRBV5-1	TRBD1	TGCGCCAGCAGAGTCGAGGGACAGGGGACAGATACGCAGTATTTT	CASRVEGQGTDTQYF
once	15	TRBJ2-7	TRBV7-2	-	TGTGCCAGCAGCTTAGAGGCTAACAAGCCCTACGAGCAGTACTTC	CASSLEANKPYEQYF
-	15	TRBJ2-1	TRBV7-7	-	TGTGCTAGCAGCTCGGGGGTTGGGAACTACAATGAGCAGTTCTTC	CASSSGVGNYNEQFF
-	13	TRBJ2-5	TRBV5-4	-	TGTGCCAGCAGCTTACCTCTAGGGGGGACCCAGTACTTC	CASSLPLGGTQYF
-	16	TRBJ2-1	TRBV4-1	TRBD2	TGCGCCAGCAGCCAAGGGCAGCGGGGGGCCTACAATGAGCAGTTCTTC	CASSQGQRGAYNEQFF
-	15	TRBJ2-7	TRBV5-4	-	TGTGCCAGCAGCTTGGAGGCAGGGAGCTCCTACGAGCAGTACTTC	CASSLEAGSSYEQYF
once	13	TRBJ1-2	TRBV28	-	TGTGCCAGTACGACAGGACCCATCTATGGCTACACCTTC	CASTTGPIYGYTF
-	14	TRBJ1-2	TRBV18	-	TGTGCCAGCTCACCACCGGGCGGACCCTATGGCTACACCTTC	CASSPPGGPYGYTF
-	15	TRBJ1-1	TRBV19	-	TGTGCCAGTAGTATGAGGGGCAGCTTGAACACTGAAGCTTTCTTT	CASSMRGSLNTEAFF
-	14	TRBJ1-5	TRBV7-2	-	TGTGCCAGCAGCTTAGGAAGGACGGGACAGCCCCAGCATTTT	CASSLGRTGQPQHF
-	14	TRBJ1-1	TRBV7-9	TRBD1	TGTGCCAGCAGCTTAGGCAGGGGGCTCTGGAAAGCTTTCTTT	CASSLGRGLWKAFF
few	14	TRBJ2-5	TRBV6-1	-	TGTGCCAGCAGTGAGCAGACAGGACAAGAGACCCAGTACTTC	CASSEQTGQETQYF
-	15	TRBJ1-2	TRBV6-5	-	TGTGCCAGCAGTTCCAGCCGGCGGTGGGCTGAGGGCTACACCTTC	CASSSSRRWAEGYTF
-	14	TRBJ1-1	TRBV6-5	-	TGTGCCAGCAGTTTTGGGGGGAGCGACACTGAAGCTTTCTTT	CASSFGGSDTEAFF
-	15	TRBJ1-2	TRBV4-2	TRBD1	TGTGCCAGCAGCCACAATCCGGGACAGGGTTTTGGCTACACATTC	CASSHNPGQGFGYTF
-	14	TRBJ1-1	TRBV6-5	-	TGTGCCAGCATCAAATCGGCGGGGGTGCAGGAGGCTTTCTTT	CASIKSAGVQEAFF
-	18	TRBJ2-5	TRBV6-1	TRBD2	TGTGCCAGCAGTGAAGCTCGGCTAGCGGGGGGTATCCAAGAGACCCAGTACTTC	CASSEARLAGGIQETQYF
-	14	TRBJ2-7	TRBV11-2	TRBD2	TGTGCCAGCAGCTTAGCCCCTAGCGGGGGCCCCCAGTACTTC	CASSLAPSGGPQYF
-	17	TRBJ1-6	TRBV19	-	TGTGCCAGTACGACGACAGTTAGGAGCTCCTATAATTCACCCCTCCACTTT	CASTTTVRSSYNSPLHF
-	15	TRBJ1-5	TRBV7-1	-	TGTGCCAGCAGCTTAGGAATGTGGGGGAATCAGCCCCAGCATTTT	CASSLGMWGNQPQHF
-	14	TRBJ2-1	TRBV11-3	TRBD1	TGTGCCAGCAGCTTAAGGGGGACAGGCAATGAGCAGTTCTTC	CASSLRGTGNEQFF
-	14	TRBJ1-4	TRBV4-1	-	TGCGCCAGCAGCACCTCTGCAACTAATGAAAAACTGTTTTTT	CASSTSATNEKLFF
once	15	TRBJ1-3	TRBV18	-	TGTGCCAGCTCACCTTCCTCAGGGGTTGGAAACACCATATATTTT	CASSPSSGVGNTIYF
-	13	TRBJ2-7	TRBV5-1	-	TGCGCCAGCAGCCCGATGGTAGCACGGGAGCAGTACTTC	CASSPMVAREQYF
-	16	TRBJ1-1	TRBV11-2	-	TGTGCCAGCAGCTTAGATCTCGGAGGGGAGAGCACTGAAGCTTTCTTT	CASSLDLGGESTEAFF
-	16	TRBJ1-1	TRBV19	-	TGTGCCAGTGGCCCGGGAAGTGGTAGATTAAACACTGAAGCTTTCTTT	CASGPGSGRLNTEAFF